A selection of T cell receptor beta chains follows, all from one sample in a study of cytomegalovirus exposure and HLA in healthy donors. The table came from immunoSEQ multiplex PCR; TCRdb's copy has only in-frame clones and leaves some out. The sample has more than 100,000 clones, 70% to 90% seen once. The sample taken for sequencing was PBMCs. The receptors stem from a man in his forties in good health and CMV-seronegative. CDR3s include the opening cysteine and the closing phenylalanine or tryptophan. A D gene is named only where the DNA matches it firmly. Clone sizes are given selectively: once, few, many, or a class where the clone is expanded.

D,V,J,size,DNA,CDR3
TRBD2,TRBV9,TRBJ2-1,NA,TGTGCCAGCAGCGTACTCGGGACCAGGGACTACTACAATGAGCAGTTCTTC,CASSVLGTRDYYNEQFF
TRBD2,TRBV28,TRBJ2-5,NA,TGTGCCAGCAGTTTCCCCCCTAGACTAGCGGGGGGCCAGGCCCAAGAGACCCAGTACTTC,CASSFPPRLAGGQAQETQYF
NA,TRBV5-1,TRBJ2-7,NA,TGCGCCAGCAGCTTGTTCGCGGGGAGCGGATACGAGCAGTACTTC,CASSLFAGSGYEQYF
TRBD2,TRBV9,TRBJ2-3,NA,TGTGCCAGCAGCCCCTCCGGGACTAGCGGACTCACAGATACGCAGTATTTT,CASSPSGTSGLTDTQYF
TRBD1,TRBV13,TRBJ2-2,NA,TGTGCCAGCAGCTTACGCAGGACTGGACAGGACGGGGAGCTGTTTTTT,CASSLRRTGQDGELFF
NA,TRBV5-6,TRBJ1-1,NA,TGTGCCAGCAGCTTCTTTAAGGGTCGGGGGAACACTGAAGCTTTCTTT,CASSFFKGRGNTEAFF
NA,TRBV25-1,TRBJ1-4,NA,TGTGCCAGCAGTGAGCGGCACCTTGCAACTAATGAAAAACTGTTTTTT,CASSERHLATNEKLFF
NA,TRBV6-1,TRBJ2-7,NA,TGTGCCAGCAGCGAATGGACCACAGGGATCAACGAGCAGTACTTC,CASSEWTTGINEQYF
NA,TRBV7-6,TRBJ1-1,NA,TGTGCCAGCAGCTTAGGGGGGGGAGGTACTGAAGCTTTCTTT,CASSLGGGGTEAFF
NA,TRBV7-8,TRBJ2-2,NA,TGTGCCAGCAGCTTAGGGGACACGGGTGTCCGGGAGCTGTTTTTT,CASSLGDTGVRELFF
TRBD2,TRBV10-3,TRBJ2-1,NA,TGTGCCATCAGTGAGCCAGTGGTGGGGGGGAATGAGCAGTTCTTC,CAISEPVVGGNEQFF
TRBD1,TRBV5-5,TRBJ2-1,NA,TGTGCCAGCAGCTCGGCCGACAGGGGTTATGAGCAGTTCTTC,CASSSADRGYEQFF
TRBD1,TRBV28,TRBJ1-2,NA,TGTGCCAGCAGTTACCCCCGGACAGGGTTGCTTGGCTACACCTTC,CASSYPRTGLLGYTF
TRBD1,TRBV28,TRBJ2-7,NA,TGTGCCAGCAGTTTCGGGACAGGGCTGGAGCAGTACTTC,CASSFGTGLEQYF
NA,TRBV5-8,TRBJ2-7,NA,TGTGCCAGCAGCTTGGCGGGCAGGGGCTACGAGCAGTACTTC,CASSLAGRGYEQYF
TRBD2,TRBV5-4,TRBJ2-7,NA,TGTGCCAGCAGCTTAAGCGGGAACTCCTACGAGCAGTACTTC,CASSLSGNSYEQYF
TRBD1,TRBV5-4,TRBJ2-5,NA,TGTGCCAGCAGCGCCGACAGGGGCCAGCAAGAGACCCAGTACTTC,CASSADRGQQETQYF
NA,TRBV18,TRBJ2-2,NA,TGTGCCAGCTCACCTTTCCGACTCGGACTGATCACCGGGGAGCTGTTTTTT,CASSPFRLGLITGELFF
NA,TRBV30,TRBJ2-1,NA,TGTGCCTGGAGTGCGACTAAGATCTCCTACAATGAGCAGTTCTTC,CAWSATKISYNEQFF
TRBD1,TRBV11-2,TRBJ2-7,NA,TGTGCCAGCAGCCGCGACAGGGGGCACCCCTACGAGCAGTACTTC,CASSRDRGHPYEQYF
NA,TRBV2,TRBJ1-2,NA,TGTGCCAGCATCAAAAGGGCAGGGTCGGTGGAAGGCTACACCTTC,CASIKRAGSVEGYTF
NA,TRBV5-4,TRBJ2-7,NA,TGTGCCAGCAGCTTAGCAGGGTACTACGAGCAGTACTTC,CASSLAGYYEQYF
TRBD1,TRBV5-6,TRBJ2-1,NA,TGTGCCAGCAGCCCCGGAACCGGGACAGGGGGAGAAGAGCAGTTCTTC,CASSPGTGTGGEEQFF
TRBD1,TRBV29-1,TRBJ2-3,few,TGCAGCGTTGAAATGCAGACAGGGAGCACAGATACGCAGTATTTT,CSVEMQTGSTDTQYF
TRBD1,TRBV6-6,TRBJ2-3,NA,TGTGCCAGCAGTTACGGGCAGGGGGCCGGAGATACGCAGTATTTT,CASSYGQGAGDTQYF
TRBD2,TRBV5-1,TRBJ2-1,NA,TGCGCCAGCAGCTTCACCGGGACTAGGGGGGATGAGCAGTTCTTC,CASSFTGTRGDEQFF
TRBD1,TRBV30,TRBJ1-4,few,TGTGCCTGGAGTACCGGGACAGCAACTAATGAAAAACTGTTTTTT,CAWSTGTATNEKLFF
TRBD2,TRBV27,TRBJ2-7,NA,TGTGCCAGCAGTCTCGGGACTAGCGGGAACGAGCAGTACTTC,CASSLGTSGNEQYF
NA,TRBV5-6,TRBJ1-2,NA,TGTGCCAGCAGCTTGGGGGGGGCTAACTATGGCTACACCTTC,CASSLGGANYGYTF
NA,TRBV19,TRBJ2-7,once,TGTGCCAGTAGTAGGTTTAGCGGTAACTCCTACGAGCAGTACTTC,CASSRFSGNSYEQYF
TRBD2,TRBV9,TRBJ2-1,NA,TGTGCCAGCAGCGAACCCCTAGCGGGAGGTAACAATGAGCAGTTCTTC,CASSEPLAGGNNEQFF
NA,TRBV6-6,TRBJ1-1,few,TGTGCCACCGAGGACAGAGTGAACACTGAAGCTTTCTTT,CATEDRVNTEAFF
NA,TRBV4-1,TRBJ2-1,NA,TGCGCCAGCACCGGGAGCAGCTCCTACAATGAGCAGTTCTTC,CASTGSSSYNEQFF
TRBD2,TRBV19,TRBJ2-2,NA,TGTGCCAGTAGCCCTAGCGGGAGAGGCACCGGGGAGCTGTTTTTT,CASSPSGRGTGELFF
TRBD2,TRBV29-1,TRBJ2-3,NA,TGCAGCGTTGTTCCTCCGGGAGGTTTAGATACGCAGTATTTT,CSVVPPGGLDTQYF
TRBD2,TRBV28,TRBJ2-7,once,TGTGCCAGTAGGGGAGGGGAAACCTACGAGCAGTACTTC,CASRGGETYEQYF
NA,TRBV5-6,TRBJ2-5,NA,TGTGCCAGCAGCTTGAATGGGGGCGGGGAGACCCAGTACTTC,CASSLNGGGETQYF
NA,TRBV10-3,TRBJ2-3,NA,TGTGCCATCAGTGAAGCGCAGACCACAGATACGCAGTATTTT,CAISEAQTTDTQYF
TRBD1,TRBV30,TRBJ2-5,NA,TGTGCCTGGAGTGGTACCTTAGGACAGGCCACGCTGCGAGAGACCCAGTACTTC,CAWSGTLGQATLRETQYF
NA,TRBV30,TRBJ2-7,NA,TGTGCCTGGGCCCTTCTAGCGAGGCCCTACGAGCAGTACTTC,CAWALLARPYEQYF
NA,TRBV5-1,TRBJ2-3,NA,TGCGCCAGCAGCCCCCGGAGGCCTCCCGCTACGCAGTATTTT,CASSPRRPPATQYF